Described below is a single T cell receptor beta chain sequence and its context. The sample comes from a study of cytomegalovirus exposure and HLA in healthy donors. PCR was performed using 60 Vbeta and 13 Jbeta primers. The assay was immunoSEQ multiplex PCR, and TCRdb's table has in-frame clones only and misses some. The data show some 70,000 clones, with 78% seen just once and 6.5% to 8.5% held by the top ten. The sequencing input was PBMCs. The TCR originated in a man younger than 30 in good health and CMV-seropositive.

The CDR3 DNA sequence: TGTGCCAGCAGCTTCTCCGGGACTAGCGGGGGGTACCAAGAGACCCAGTACTTC. Translated: CASSFSGTSGGYQETQYF. This sequence joins TRBV7-8 and TRBJ2-5; 15 nucleotides line up with TRBD2. The germline gives CDR1 SGHVS, CDR2 FQNEAQ. After removal of 3 bases from V and 0 bases from J, the junction contained 5 bases not matched to a gene. This CDR3 has 18 residues.